The 21 T cell receptor beta chains below were found in one sample sequenced in a study of blood T cell repertoires in COVID-19. Libraries were prepared by immunoSEQ multiplex PCR; TCRdb keeps only in-frame clonotypes and omits some of them. The repertoire includes approximately 160,000 clones, around 80% of them detected once, and roughly 19% sits in the top ten. Sequenced input: peripheral blood. The source of these receptors is a woman of 80 years or more with acute or convalescent COVID-19.

The rearrangement links TRBV18 to TRBJ1-4, with 10 nucleotides matching TRBD1. The CDR3 is 15 amino acids. The V segment lost 6 bases and the J segment 3 bases; nucleotides outside the gene matches: 4. Germline V CDR1 and CDR2: KGHSH, LQKENI. The CDR3 sequence is CASSRQGAANEKLFF. The DNA of the CDR3 is TGTGCCAGCTCGCGACAGGGGGCGGCTAATGAAAAACTGTTTTTT.

The V gene is TRBV5-1, the J gene TRBJ2-3, with 11 bases matching TRBD2. V gave up 0 bases and J gave up 3 bases; unmatched junction bases: 9. Germline V gene data show CDR1 as SGHRS and CDR2 as YFSETQ. CDR3 length: 18 residues. The CDR3 is CASSLGQAGTSGTDTQYF. Here the CDR3 DNA reads TGCGCCAGCAGCTTGGGACAAGCCGGGACTAGCGGTACAGATACGCAGTATTTT.

The chain has TRBV14 and TRBJ1-1; D possibly corresponds to TRBD1 (6 bases). V dropped 7 bases and J dropped 0 bases, with 15 bases sitting between them. The length of the CDR3 is 15 residues. Germline CDR1 reads SGHDN; CDR2 reads FVKESK. The CDR3 region is CASNRGGVMNTEAFF. CDR3 nucleotides: TGTGCCAGCAACCGAGGGGGGGTCATGAACACTGAAGCTTTCTTT.

The rearrangement uses TRBV11-2 and TRBJ2-1; 13 bases fit TRBD2. Germline CDR1 reads SGHAT; CDR2 reads FQNNGV. Losses at the gene ends were 5 bases for V and 7 bases for J; bases not matched to a gene: 8. There are 16 residues in the CDR3. The CDR3 is CASSPVSTSGRNEQFF. CDR3 DNA sequence: TGTGCCAGCAGCCCCGTGTCGACTAGCGGGAGGAATGAGCAGTTCTTC.

Here the CDR3 DNA reads TGTGCCAGCAGCGTGGGACAGGGAACGAACACCGGGGAGCTGTTTTTT. Its protein product is CASSVGQGTNTGELFF. The gene calls are TRBV5-6 and TRBJ2-2, with 9 bases lining up with TRBD1. This CDR3 has 16 residues. Germline lookup yields CDR1 SGHDT and CDR2 YYEEEE. Losses at the gene ends were 4 bases for V and 0 bases for J; bases not matched to a gene: 4.

This chain connects TRBV11-2 to TRBJ1-6; 9 positions match TRBD1. CDR1 and CDR2 from the germline V gene are SGHAT and FQNNGV. This CDR3 comprises 15 residues. Trimming removed 4 bases from V and 9 bases from J; junction bases left unmatched: 7. CDR3 sequence: CASSYSTGGSSPLHF. CDR3 in DNA: TGTGCCAGCAGCTACTCAACAGGGGGCAGTTCACCCCTCCACTTT.

V is TRBV5-1 and J is TRBJ1-5; 8 positions agree with TRBD1. CDR3 size: 15 residues. With V trimmed by 4 bases and J by 5 bases, 8 bases remained unmatched. The germline V gene has CDR1 SGHRS and CDR2 YFSETQ. For the CDR3, the DNA is TGCGCCAGCAGCCCCCAGGGGGCGCGAGATCAGCCCCAGCATTTT. This gives the protein CASSPQGARDQPQHF.

V is TRBV6-2 or TRBV6-3 and J is TRBJ1-1; 7 bases agree with TRBD1. Germline CDR1 and CDR2: MNHEY and SVGEGT. CDR3 length: 18 amino acids. V shed 0 bases and J 5 bases; nucleotides not matched to a gene: 15. CDR3 region: CASSYSNLQGGGWTEAFF. CDR3 nucleotide sequence: TGTGCCAGCAGTTACTCGAATTTACAAGGGGGCGGATGGACTGAAGCTTTCTTT.

The chain couples TRBV24-1 to TRBJ2-3, with a possible D match to TRBD2 (6 bases). Germline V gene sequence: CDR1 KGHDR, CDR2 SFDVKD. Trimming stripped 7 bases from V and 0 bases from J, with 10 bases between. The CDR3 is made up of 14 amino acids. The CDR3 DNA reads as TGTGCCACCAGCCCGGGACTGAGCACAGATACGCAGTATTTT. Its protein product is CATSPGLSTDTQYF.

The chain uses TRBV5-6 and TRBJ2-7; the match to TRBD2 covers 10 bases. Germline CDR1 is SGHDT and CDR2 is YYEEEE. The J segment lost 6 bases and the V segment lost 0 bases, leaving 9 bases of the junction unmatched. The CDR3 totals 16 residues. The CDR3 coding sequence is TGTGCCAGCAGCTTGGCCACGAGCGGGGGGGCCAGCGAGCAGTACTTC. It encodes CASSLATSGGASEQYF.

The V call is TRBV29-1, the J call TRBJ2-5; 11 nucleotides align to TRBD1. Germline V gives CDR1 SQVTM, CDR2 ANQGSEA. Germline trimming cut 3 bases from V and 2 bases from J; bases unmatched to any gene: 2. This CDR3 contains 14 residues. The CDR3 DNA follows: TGCAGCGTTGAGGGACAGGGGGGGCAAGAGACCCAGTACTTC. It codes for CSVEGQGGQETQYF.

The V gene is TRBV4-1, the J gene TRBJ2-3, with D uncertain. Deletions cut 1 base from V and 6 bases from J, with 2 bases between. This CDR3 is 11 amino acids long. CDR1 and CDR2 (germline): MGHRA, YSYEKL. The CDR3 bases are TGCGCCAGCAGCCAAGCGGATACGCAGTATTTT. Protein product: CASSQADTQYF.

The J gene is TRBJ1-2, the V gene TRBV6-5; D is possibly TRBD1 (6 bases). Trimming cost V 5 bases and J 4 bases, with 11 bases left between them. This CDR3 comprises 13 residues. Per germline, CDR1 MNHEY and CDR2 SVGAGI. The CDR3 DNA follows: TGTGCCAGCAGTCCTACAGGGCTCTATGGCTACACCTTC. Translating gives CASSPTGLYGYTF.

The sample holds one count of this clone. The V call is TRBV7-9, the J call TRBJ2-4; D uncertain. V lost 2 bases and J 0 bases, leaving 17 bases between the germline ends. This CDR3 is 18 amino acids long. The germline V gene encodes CDR1 SEHNR and CDR2 FQNEAQ (reference sequence). DNA of the CDR3: TGTGCCAGCAGCTTAACCGCGACTTCGCGACTAGCCAAAAACATTCAGTACTTC. Its protein product is CASSLTATSRLAKNIQYF.

The chain carries TRBV5-5 and TRBJ1-5, with 8 positions matching TRBD1. Germline CDR1 and CDR2: SGHKS and YYEKEE (reference sequence). CDR3 length equals 16 residues. Unmatched junction bases numbered 8, after V lost 0 bases and J lost 6 bases. The chain's CDR3 is CASSLAGTGSFQPQHF. In DNA form, the CDR3 reads TGTGCCAGCAGCTTGGCCGGGACAGGTTCCTTTCAGCCCCAGCATTTT.

This clone was seen many times. The CDR3 loop reads CASSLQRGYTF. CDR3 nucleotide sequence: TGTGCCAGCAGTCTCCAGCGAGGCTACACCTTC. V and J are TRBV28 and TRBJ1-2; D gene uncertain. This CDR3 spans 11 amino acids. The V gene's germline CDR1 is MDHEN and CDR2 SYDVKM. The V end was cut by 5 bases, the J end by 8 bases, with 9 bases between.

This chain joins TRBV6-5 and TRBJ2-4, with D maybe TRBD2 (6 bases). The V gene's germline CDR1 is MNHEY and CDR2 SVGAGI. The CDR3 extends over 13 amino acids. Trimming took 8 bases from V and 7 from J, leaving 15 bases between them. The CDR3 loop is CASLRDSGNIQYF. The CDR3 DNA reads TGTGCCAGCCTTAGGGACTCGGGGAACATTCAGTACTTC.

This clone has only a few counts. The chain joins TRBV7-8 to TRBJ1-6; a weak D match, TRBD1 (5 bases). Trimming removed 5 bases from V and 7 bases from J, with 18 bases in between. Germline V gives CDR1 SGHVS, CDR2 FQNEAQ. The CDR3 loop spans 16 amino acids. The CDR3 reads CASSPTTGFGNSPLHF. The CDR3 DNA is TGTGCCAGCAGCCCCACTACAGGCTTTGGGAATTCACCCCTCCACTTT.

The chain combines TRBV2 with TRBJ2-5, with TRBD2 as a possible D gene (6 bases). The germline V gene has CDR1 SNHLY and CDR2 FYNNEI. This CDR3 is 13 amino acids long. Trimming shortened V by 6 bases and J by 2 bases, and 10 bases separated the two germline ends. Here the CDR3 reads CASRRDSQETQYF. The CDR3 region has the DNA TGTGCCAGCAGGCGGGACTCACAAGAGACCCAGTACTTC.

The chain links TRBV5-1 to TRBJ2-5, with 8 bases that match TRBD2. CDR1 SGHRS and CDR2 YFSETQ come from the germline V gene. The CDR3 length is 18 residues. The ends lost 3 bases at V and 3 bases at J; junction bases unmatched: 16. The CDR3 protein is CASSSFGAGGLIKETQYF. The CDR3 DNA follows: TGCGCCAGCAGCTCGTTCGGGGCGGGAGGCCTAATAAAAGAGACCCAGTACTTC. Full variable domain (remainder filled in from reference TRBV5-1 and TRBJ2-5): KAGVTQTPRYLIKTRGQQVTLSCSPISGHRSVSWYQQTPGQGLQFLFEYFSETQRNKGNFPGRFSGRQFSNSRSEMNVSTLELGDSALYLCASSSFGAGGLIKETQYFGPGTRLLVL.

V usage is TRBV5-1 and J usage is TRBJ1-5; 7 nucleotides align to TRBD1. V was clipped by 1 base and J by 8 bases; unmatched bases: 3. Germline loops: CDR1 SGHRS, CDR2 YFSETQ. The CDR3 is 13 residues long. In DNA form, the CDR3 reads TGCGCCAGCAGCTTGACAGGGGATAAGCCCCAGCATTTT. It is translated as CASSLTGDKPQHF.